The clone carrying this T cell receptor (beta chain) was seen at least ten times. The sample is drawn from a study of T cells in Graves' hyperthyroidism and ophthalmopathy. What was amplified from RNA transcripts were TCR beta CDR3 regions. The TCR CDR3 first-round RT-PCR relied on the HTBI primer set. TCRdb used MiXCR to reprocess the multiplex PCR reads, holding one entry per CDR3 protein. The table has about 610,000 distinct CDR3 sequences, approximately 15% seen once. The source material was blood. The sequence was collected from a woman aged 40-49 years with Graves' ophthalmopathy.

CDR3 region: CASSLARTGELFF. The CDR3 nucleotides are TGTGCCAGCAGCTTAGCCAGGACCGGGGAGCTGTTTTTT. The chain has TRBV7-8 and TRBJ2-2; D unclear. Trimming pared 0 bases from V and 5 bases from J, leaving 4 bases between. The CDR3 is 13 residues long. Germline CDR1 and CDR2: SGHVS and FQNEAQ.